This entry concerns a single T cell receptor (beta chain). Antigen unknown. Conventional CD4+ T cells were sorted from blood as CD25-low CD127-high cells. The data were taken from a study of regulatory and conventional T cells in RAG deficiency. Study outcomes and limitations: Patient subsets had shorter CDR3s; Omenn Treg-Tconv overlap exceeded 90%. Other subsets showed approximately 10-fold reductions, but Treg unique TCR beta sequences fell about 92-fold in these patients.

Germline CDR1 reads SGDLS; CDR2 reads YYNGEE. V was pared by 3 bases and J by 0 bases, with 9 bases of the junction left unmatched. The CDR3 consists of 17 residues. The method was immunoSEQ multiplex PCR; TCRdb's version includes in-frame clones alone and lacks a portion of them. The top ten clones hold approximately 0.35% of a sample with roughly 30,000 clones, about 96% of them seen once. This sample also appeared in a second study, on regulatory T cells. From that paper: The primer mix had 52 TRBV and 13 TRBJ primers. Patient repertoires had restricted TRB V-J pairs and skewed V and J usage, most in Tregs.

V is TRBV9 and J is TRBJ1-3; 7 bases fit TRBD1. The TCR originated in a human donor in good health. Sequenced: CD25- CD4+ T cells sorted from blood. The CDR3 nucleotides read TGTGCCAGCAGCGCGGGACAGCCAAATTACTCTGGAAACACCATATATTTT. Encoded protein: CASSAGQPNYSGNTIYF.